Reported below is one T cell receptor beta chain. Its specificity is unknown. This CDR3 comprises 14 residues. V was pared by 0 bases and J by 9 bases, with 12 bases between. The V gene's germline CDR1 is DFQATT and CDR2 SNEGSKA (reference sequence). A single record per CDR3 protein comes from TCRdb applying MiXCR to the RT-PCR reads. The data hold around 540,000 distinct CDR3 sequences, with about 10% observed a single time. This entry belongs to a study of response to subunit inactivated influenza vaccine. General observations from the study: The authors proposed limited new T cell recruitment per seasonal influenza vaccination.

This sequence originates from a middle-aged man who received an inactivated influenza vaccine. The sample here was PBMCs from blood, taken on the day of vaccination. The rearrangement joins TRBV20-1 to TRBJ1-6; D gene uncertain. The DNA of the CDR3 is TGCAGTGCTAGAGAGGCGGGAGAAGGTTCACCCCTCCACTTT. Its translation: CSAREAGEGSPLHF.